This is a list of T cell receptor beta chains from one sample in a study of immune cell composition in non-small cell lung cancer. The protocol was immunoSEQ multiplex PCR, while the TCRdb copy is restricted to in-frame clones and leaves out a portion. The sample holds around 5,000 clones, 75% to 80% seen once. Sequenced sample: lung tumor tissue. The receptors originated from a human donor with non-small cell lung cancer. Both conserved end residues are part of each CDR3. The D gene is left open where the match is weak. Clone size is stated in some rows and not others, as once, few, many or a class when expanded.

CDR3	DNA	V	J	D	size
CASSERAGRSGELFF	TGTGCCAGCAGTGAACGAGCAGGGAGGTCCGGGGAGCTGTTTTTT	TRBV6-1	TRBJ2-2	-	-
CASAYQGGGYTF	TGTGCCAGCGCCTACCAGGGCGGAGGCTACACCTTC	TRBV6-6	TRBJ1-2	-	-
CASSYPQTGGNQPQHF	TGTGCCAGCAGTTACCCGCAGACAGGGGGAAATCAGCCCCAGCATTTT	TRBV6-7	TRBJ1-5	TRBD1	-
CASSLAGSSTDTQYF	TGTGCCAGCAGCCTTGCGGGGTCTAGCACAGATACGCAGTATTTT	TRBV5-4	TRBJ2-3	-	-
CASSLGTGKLGTQYF	TGCGCCAGCAGCTTGGGGACAGGGAAATTAGGGACCCAGTACTTC	TRBV5-1	TRBJ2-5	TRBD1	-
CASNRDRVNQPQHF	TGTGCCAGTAACCGGGACAGGGTAAATCAGCCCCAGCATTTT	TRBV19	TRBJ1-5	TRBD1	few
CASSRASGSVETQYF	TGTGCCAGTAGCCGCGCTAGCGGGAGCGTGGAGACCCAGTACTTC	TRBV19	TRBJ2-5	TRBD2	-
CASSIRTSGEQYF	TGTGCCAGTAGTATAAGGACTAGCGGTGAGCAGTACTTC	TRBV19	TRBJ2-7	TRBD2	-
CASSQETGGPDTQYF	TGTGCCAGCAGCCAAGAGACGGGGGGGCCAGATACGCAGTATTTT	TRBV4-2	TRBJ2-3	TRBD2	-
CASSLRDEQFF	TGTGCCAGCAGCTTGCGCGATGAGCAGTTCTTC	TRBV5-6	TRBJ2-1	-	-
CASSPKIASGGPYQETQYF	TGTGCCAGCAGCCCGAAGATAGCTAGCGGGGGCCCGTACCAAGAGACCCAGTACTTC	TRBV9	TRBJ2-5	TRBD2	few
CASSGSDRTLYEQYF	TGTGCCAGCAGCGGGTCAGACAGGACCCTCTACGAGCAGTACTTC	TRBV6-1	TRBJ2-7	-	few
CASKPPTGGTEAFF	TGTGCCAGCAAGCCTCCCACAGGGGGCACTGAAGCTTTCTTT	TRBV28	TRBJ1-1	TRBD1	-
CASSPLSGTSGGAARDTQYF	TGTGCCAGCAGCCCACTCTCCGGGACTAGCGGGGGGGCCGCCCGAGATACGCAGTATTTT	TRBV4-2	TRBJ2-3	TRBD2	-
CAISEQGARGTEAFF	TGTGCCATCAGTGAGCAGGGGGCGCGTGGAACTGAAGCTTTCTTT	TRBV10-3	TRBJ1-1	TRBD1	-
CASSEWGGPGYEQYF	TGTGCCAGCAGTGAATGGGGCGGCCCGGGCTACGAGCAGTACTTC	TRBV6-1	TRBJ2-7	-	few
CASSLVAAGVEAFF	TGTGCCAGCAGCTTAGTGGCGGCAGGGGTTGAAGCTTTCTTT	TRBV7-9	TRBJ1-1	-	once
CAISESRARGSGANVLTF	TGTGCCATCAGTGAGTCGAGGGCTAGGGGGTCTGGGGCCAACGTCCTGACTTTC	TRBV10-3	TRBJ2-6	-	-
CASTPSASGSYEQFF	TGTGCCAGCACCCCGTCGGCTAGCGGGAGTTATGAGCAGTTCTTC	TRBV2	TRBJ2-1	TRBD2	few
CASSSRAGTGTSGYTF	TGTGCCAGCAGCTCACGCGCGGGGACAGGAACTAGTGGCTACACCTTC	TRBV7-2	TRBJ1-2	TRBD1	few
CSALSAGGEQFF	TGCAGCGCTCTATCTGCGGGGGGTGAGCAGTTCTTC	TRBV29-1	TRBJ2-1	TRBD2	-
CASSPPPGQKTNYGYTF	TGTGCCAGCAGCCCCCCCCCGGGACAGAAAACTAACTATGGCTACACCTTC	TRBV7-2	TRBJ1-2	TRBD1	-
CASSKGQGGEQFF	TGCGCCAGCAGCAAGGGACAGGGCGGTGAGCAGTTCTTC	TRBV5-1	TRBJ2-1	TRBD1	large
CARDIAEEGYSNQPQHF	TGCGCCAGGGACATTGCCGAGGAGGGATACAGCAATCAGCCCCAGCATTTT	TRBV23-1	TRBJ1-5	-	-
CASSSRQGLGGYTF	TGTGCCAGCAGCTCCCGACAGGGCCTTGGTGGCTACACCTTC	TRBV7-2	TRBJ1-2	TRBD1	-
CASSLGVPGTAYEQYF	TGTGCCAGCAGCTTAGGGGTTCCCGGGACAGCATACGAGCAGTACTTC	TRBV7-6	TRBJ2-7	TRBD1	-
CASSLRPGTGGPSYEQYF	TGTGCCAGCAGCTTAAGGCCCGGGACAGGGGGACCCTCCTACGAGCAGTACTTC	TRBV11-1	TRBJ2-7	TRBD1	-
CSVSRGRGGNEQFF	TGCAGCGTTTCGAGAGGGAGGGGGGGGAATGAGCAGTTCTTC	TRBV29-1	TRBJ2-1	-	-
CASSLDGRADEQYF	TGTGCCAGCAGCTTAGACGGGAGGGCCGACGAGCAGTACTTC	TRBV7-6	TRBJ2-7	TRBD2	-
CASSLTSSRASGNTIYF	TGTGCCAGCTCACTCACGTCGAGCAGGGCCTCTGGAAACACCATATATTTT	TRBV18	TRBJ1-3	-	-